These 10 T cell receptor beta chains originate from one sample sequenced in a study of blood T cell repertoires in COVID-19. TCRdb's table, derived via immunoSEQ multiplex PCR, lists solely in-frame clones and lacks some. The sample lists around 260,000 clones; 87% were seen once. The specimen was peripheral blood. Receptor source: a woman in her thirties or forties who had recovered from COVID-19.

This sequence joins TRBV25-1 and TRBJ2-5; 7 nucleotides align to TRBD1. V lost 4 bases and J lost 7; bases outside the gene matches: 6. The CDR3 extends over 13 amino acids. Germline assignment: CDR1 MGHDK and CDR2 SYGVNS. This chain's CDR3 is CASSGQGLGTQYF. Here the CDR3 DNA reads TGTGCCAGCAGTGGACAGGGATTGGGGACCCAGTACTTC.

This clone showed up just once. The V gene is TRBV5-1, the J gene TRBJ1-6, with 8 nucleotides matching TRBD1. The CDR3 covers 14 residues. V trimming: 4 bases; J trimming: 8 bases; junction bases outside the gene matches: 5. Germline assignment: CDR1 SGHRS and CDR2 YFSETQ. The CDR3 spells CASSVGQEDSPLHF. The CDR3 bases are TGCGCCAGCAGCGTGGGACAGGAGGATTCACCCCTCCACTTT.

The CDR3, as DNA: TGTGCCAGCAGTTCGAGGGACAGTTCCCAGCATTTT. This sequence encodes CASSSRDSSQHF. This chain joins TRBV6-2 or TRBV6-3 and TRBJ1-5; 7 nucleotides agree with TRBD1. V was pared by 4 bases and J by 11 bases, with 5 bases of the junction left unmatched. The CDR3 length is 12 residues. Germline assignment: CDR1 MNHEY and CDR2 SVGEGT.

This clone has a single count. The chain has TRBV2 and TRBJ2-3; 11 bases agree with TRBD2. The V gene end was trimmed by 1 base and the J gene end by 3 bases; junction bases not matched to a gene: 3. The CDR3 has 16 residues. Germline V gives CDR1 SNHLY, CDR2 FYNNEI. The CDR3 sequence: CASSEGTSGGTDTQYF. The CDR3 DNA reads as TGTGCCAGCAGTGAAGGAACTAGCGGGGGAACAGATACGCAGTATTTT. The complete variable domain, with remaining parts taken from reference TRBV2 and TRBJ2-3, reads EPEVTQTPSHQVTQMGQEVILRCVPISNHLYFYWYRQILGQKVEFLVSFYNNEISEKSEIFDDQFSVERPDGSNFTLKIRSTKLEDSAMYFCASSEGTSGGTDTQYFGPGTRLTVL.

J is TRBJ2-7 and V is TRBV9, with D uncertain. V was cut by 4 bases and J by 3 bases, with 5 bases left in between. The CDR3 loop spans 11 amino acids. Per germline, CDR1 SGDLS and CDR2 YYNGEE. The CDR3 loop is CASSSNYEQYF. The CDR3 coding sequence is TGTGCCAGCAGCTCCAACTACGAGCAGTACTTC.

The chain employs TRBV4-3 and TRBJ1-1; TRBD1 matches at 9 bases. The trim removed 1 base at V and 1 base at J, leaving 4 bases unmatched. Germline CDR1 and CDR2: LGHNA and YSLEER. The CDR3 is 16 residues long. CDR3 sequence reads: CASSQAGTGRNTEAFF. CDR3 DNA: TGCGCCAGCAGCCAAGCGGGGACAGGGCGGAACACTGAAGCTTTCTTT.

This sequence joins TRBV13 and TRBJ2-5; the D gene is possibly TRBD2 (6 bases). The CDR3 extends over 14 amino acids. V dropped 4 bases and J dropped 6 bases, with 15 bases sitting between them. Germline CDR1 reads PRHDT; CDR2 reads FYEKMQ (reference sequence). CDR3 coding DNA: TGTGCCAGCAGCTCTAGAGGAGGGATGAAGACCCAGTACTTC. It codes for CASSSRGGMKTQYF.

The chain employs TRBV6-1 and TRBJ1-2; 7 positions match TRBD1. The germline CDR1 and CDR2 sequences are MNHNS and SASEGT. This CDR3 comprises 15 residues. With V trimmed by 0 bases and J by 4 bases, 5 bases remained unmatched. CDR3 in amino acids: CASSEAGQSFYGYTF. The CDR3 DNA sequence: TGTGCCAGCAGTGAAGCGGGACAGTCCTTCTATGGCTACACCTTC.

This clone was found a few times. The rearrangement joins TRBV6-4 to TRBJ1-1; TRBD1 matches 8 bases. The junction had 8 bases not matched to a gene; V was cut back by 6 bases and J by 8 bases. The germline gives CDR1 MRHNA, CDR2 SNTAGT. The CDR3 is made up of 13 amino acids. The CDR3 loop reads CASSSGTGNEAFF. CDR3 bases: TGTGCCAGCAGCTCCGGGACAGGAAACGAAGCTTTCTTT.

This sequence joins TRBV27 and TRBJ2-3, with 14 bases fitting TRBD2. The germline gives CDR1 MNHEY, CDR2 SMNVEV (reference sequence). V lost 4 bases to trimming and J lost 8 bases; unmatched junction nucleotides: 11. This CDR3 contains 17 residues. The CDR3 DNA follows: TGTGCCAGCAGTTACCGAGGGACTAGCGGGGGAATGGCTACGCAGTATTTT. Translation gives CASSYRGTSGGMATQYF.